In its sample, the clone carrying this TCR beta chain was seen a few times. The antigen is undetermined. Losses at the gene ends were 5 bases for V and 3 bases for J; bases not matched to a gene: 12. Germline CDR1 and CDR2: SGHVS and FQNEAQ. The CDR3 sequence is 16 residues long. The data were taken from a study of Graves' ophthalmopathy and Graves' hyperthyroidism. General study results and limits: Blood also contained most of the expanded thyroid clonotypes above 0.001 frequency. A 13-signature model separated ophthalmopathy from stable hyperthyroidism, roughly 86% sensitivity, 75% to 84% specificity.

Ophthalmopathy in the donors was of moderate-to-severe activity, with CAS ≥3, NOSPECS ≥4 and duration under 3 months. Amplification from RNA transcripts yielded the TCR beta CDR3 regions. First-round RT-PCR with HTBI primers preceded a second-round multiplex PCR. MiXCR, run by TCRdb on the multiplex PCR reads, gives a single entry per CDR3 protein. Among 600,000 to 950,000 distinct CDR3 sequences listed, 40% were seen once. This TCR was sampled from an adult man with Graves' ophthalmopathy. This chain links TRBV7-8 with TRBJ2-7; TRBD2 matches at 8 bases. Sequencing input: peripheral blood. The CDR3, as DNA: TGTGCCAGCAGCCAAGATTTAAGCGGGAGAGTCTACGAGCAGTACTTC. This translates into CASSQDLSGRVYEQYF. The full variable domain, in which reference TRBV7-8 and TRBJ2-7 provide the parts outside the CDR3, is GAGVSQSPRYKVAKRGQDVALRCDPISGHVSLFWYQQALGQGPEFLTYFQNEAQLDKSGLPSDRFFAERPEGSVSTLKIQRTQQEDSAVYLCASSQDLSGRVYEQYFGPGTRLTVT.